This is a list of T cell receptor beta chains from one sample in a study of cytomegalovirus exposure and HLA in healthy donors. TCRdb keeps only in-frame clones here, not all; method: immunoSEQ multiplex PCR. There are about 240,000 clones in the sample; approximately 87% occur only once, and roughly 2.5% lies in the top ten. What was sequenced was PBMCs. The receptor source for this set is a young man in good health and CMV-seronegative. Both conserved end residues are trimmed from each CDR3.

v_call	j_call	cdr3_aa
TRBV4-3	TRBJ2-4	ASSPNQANIQY
TRBV14	TRBJ1-2	ASSQVGLVNYGYT
TRBV28	TRBJ2-7	ASSLGGAGPTPYEQY
TRBV4-1	TRBJ1-5	ASSQAGRGDQPQH
TRBV2	TRBJ2-5	ASSGLVQETQY
TRBV2	TRBJ2-5	ANGGVGETQY
TRBV5-6	TRBJ2-7	ASSFTPNRLTYEQY
TRBV6-1	TRBJ2-7	AGNRPPTYEQY
TRBV5-6	TRBJ2-7	ASTGTSGYEQY
TRBV9	TRBJ2-7	ASSPRGHPTYEQY
TRBV5-1	TRBJ2-1	ASSPTRTGTNEQF
TRBV14	TRBJ2-2	ASSQHSTGELF
TRBV27	TRBJ1-1	ASSFREENTEAF
TRBV28	TRBJ1-1	ASRDRVTEAF
TRBV4-3	TRBJ1-5	ASSPTLGGRKPQH
TRBV6-1	TRBJ1-1	ASSESRKNTEAF
TRBV5-1	TRBJ2-6	ASSLTGQIYSGANVLT
TRBV5-1	TRBJ2-1	ASSGAGGYNEQF
TRBV2	TRBJ2-7	ASRTGGLSYEQY
TRBV2	TRBJ1-4	ASCRGIGEKLF
TRBV7-9	TRBJ2-1	AGLTGNYNEQF
TRBV7-9	TRBJ2-7	ASSHPDRAYEQY
TRBV28	TRBJ1-3	ASSLSQGVSSGNTIY
TRBV11-2	TRBJ2-7	ASSSLGHYEQY
TRBV29-1	TRBJ2-7	SVEDLDTNYEQY
TRBV11-2	TRBJ2-5	ASSSDPTGTQY
TRBV7-2	TRBJ2-7	ASSFLYEQY
TRBV5-1	TRBJ2-3	ASSLEAGISDTQY
TRBV6-5	TRBJ2-7	ASSTPRGGSDEQY
TRBV6-4	TRBJ1-2	ASSDSIRSRGYT
TRBV30	TRBJ2-2	AWRVLAGATGELF
TRBV28	TRBJ2-7	ASSPTGIGYEQY
TRBV10-1	TRBJ2-3	ASSTGTSRGSRDTQY
TRBV9	TRBJ2-7	ASSVGLAASYEQY
TRBV7-8	TRBJ2-5	ASSIGGSGETQY
TRBV10-2	TRBJ2-1	ASSEETGAWSGF
TRBV28	TRBJ2-1	ASSQLTSGSLHSSSYNEQF
TRBV7-3	TRBJ2-7	ASSSPTGSEQY
TRBV15	TRBJ2-7	ATSRGRNYEQY
TRBV2	TRBJ2-7	ASSGDSYEQY
TRBV7-2	TRBJ2-5	ASSAGQAEQETQY
TRBV27	TRBJ2-3	ASSLLASGGAGDTQY
TRBV25-1	TRBJ1-4	ASSEWWDSNEKLF
TRBV7-2	TRBJ2-7	ASSLAQTGTRGEQY
TRBV7-8	TRBJ2-7	ASSLGAHSSYEQY
TRBV7-2	TRBJ1-3	ASSSDRSSGNTIY
TRBV4-1	TRBJ2-5	ASSQGRQQETQY
TRBV4-3	TRBJ2-5	ASSQDSRGETQY
TRBV19	TRBJ1-4	ASGKRDRGNEKLF
TRBV5-4	TRBJ2-6	ASSPGGGFGANVLT
TRBV7-2	TRBJ2-7	ASSLLEGSSEQY
TRBV6-5	TRBJ2-7	ASRTVTGTYEQY
TRBV5-1	TRBJ2-1	ASSAGRGYNEQF
TRBV7-9	TRBJ1-6	ASSFVRGLNSPLH
TRBV9	TRBJ2-1	ASSVNGGARNEQF
TRBV19	TRBJ2-7	ASSLAGTYEQY
TRBV11-2	TRBJ2-5	ASSSYGGQETQY
TRBV18	TRBJ2-7	ASSQPGTGNRVYEQY
TRBV5-4	TRBJ2-7	ASSFRGGVYEQY
TRBV9	TRBJ2-7	ASSFNPEESSYEQY